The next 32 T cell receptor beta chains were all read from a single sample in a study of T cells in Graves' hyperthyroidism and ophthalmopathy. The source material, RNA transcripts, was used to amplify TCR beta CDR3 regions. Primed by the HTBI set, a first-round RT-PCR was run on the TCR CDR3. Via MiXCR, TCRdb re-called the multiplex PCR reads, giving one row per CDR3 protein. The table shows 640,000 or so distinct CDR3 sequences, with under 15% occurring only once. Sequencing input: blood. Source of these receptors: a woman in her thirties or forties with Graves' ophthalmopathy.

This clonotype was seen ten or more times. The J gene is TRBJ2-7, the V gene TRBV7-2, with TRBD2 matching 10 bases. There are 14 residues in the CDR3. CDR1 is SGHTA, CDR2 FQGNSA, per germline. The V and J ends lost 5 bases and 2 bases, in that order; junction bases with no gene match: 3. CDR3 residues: CASSVSGGTYEQYF. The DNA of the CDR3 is TGTGCCAGCAGCGTTAGCGGGGGGACCTACGAGCAGTACTTC.

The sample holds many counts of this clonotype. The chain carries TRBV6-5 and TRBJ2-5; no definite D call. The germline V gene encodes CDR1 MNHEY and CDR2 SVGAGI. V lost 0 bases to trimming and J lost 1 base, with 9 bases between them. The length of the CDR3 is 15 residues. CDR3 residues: CASSYSIQIQETQYF. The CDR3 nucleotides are TGTGCCAGCAGTTACTCGATACAGATCCAAGAGACCCAGTACTTC.

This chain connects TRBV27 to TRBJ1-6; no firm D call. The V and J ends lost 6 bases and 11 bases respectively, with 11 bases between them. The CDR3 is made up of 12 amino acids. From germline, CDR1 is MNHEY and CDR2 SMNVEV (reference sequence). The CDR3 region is CASSYGGPPLHF. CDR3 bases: TGTGCCAGCAGCTATGGTGGCCCACCCCTCCACTTT.

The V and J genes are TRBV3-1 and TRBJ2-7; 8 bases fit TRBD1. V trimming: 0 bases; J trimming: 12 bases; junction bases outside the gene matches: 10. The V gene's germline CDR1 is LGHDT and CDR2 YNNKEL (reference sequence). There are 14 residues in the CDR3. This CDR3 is CASSQEGTGPGTYF. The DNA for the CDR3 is TGTGCCAGCAGCCAAGAAGGGACAGGTCCCGGGACGTACTTC.

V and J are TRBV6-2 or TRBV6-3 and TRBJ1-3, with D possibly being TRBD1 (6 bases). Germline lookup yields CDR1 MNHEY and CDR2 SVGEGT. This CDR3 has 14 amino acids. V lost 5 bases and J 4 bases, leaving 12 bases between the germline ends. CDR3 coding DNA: TGTGCCAGCAGTCACGGGGGCAACGGAAACACCATATATTTT. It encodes CASSHGGNGNTIYF.

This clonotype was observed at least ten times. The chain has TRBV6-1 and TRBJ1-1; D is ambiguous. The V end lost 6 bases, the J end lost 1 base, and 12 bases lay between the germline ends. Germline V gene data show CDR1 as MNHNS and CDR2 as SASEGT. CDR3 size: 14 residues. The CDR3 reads CASSPTLENTEAFF. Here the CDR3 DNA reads TGTGCCAGCAGCCCAACTCTGGAGAACACTGAAGCTTTCTTT.

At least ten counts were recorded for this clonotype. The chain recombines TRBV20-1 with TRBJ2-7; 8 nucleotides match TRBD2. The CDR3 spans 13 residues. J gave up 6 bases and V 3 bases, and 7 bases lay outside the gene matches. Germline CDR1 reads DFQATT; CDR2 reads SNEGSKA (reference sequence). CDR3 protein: CSARDGLAAEQYF. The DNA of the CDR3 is TGCAGTGCTAGGGACGGACTAGCAGCCGAGCAGTACTTC.

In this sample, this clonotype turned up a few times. The CDR3 region is CAISESGRAEAFF. CDR3 coding DNA: TGTGCCATCAGTGAGTCGGGGCGGGCTGAAGCTTTCTTT. The gene calls are TRBV10-3 and TRBJ1-1; D perhaps matches TRBD1 (5 bases). The V gene lost 0 bases and the J gene lost 6 bases, with 8 bases spanning the gap. This CDR3 region has 13 residues. Germline CDR1 is ENHRY and CDR2 is SYGVKD.

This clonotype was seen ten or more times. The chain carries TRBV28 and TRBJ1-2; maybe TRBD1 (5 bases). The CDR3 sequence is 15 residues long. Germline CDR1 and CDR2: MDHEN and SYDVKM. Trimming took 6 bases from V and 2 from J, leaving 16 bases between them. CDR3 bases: TGTGCCAGCAGGGCAGGGCAAGACAGCAACTATGGCTACACCTTC. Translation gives CASRAGQDSNYGYTF.

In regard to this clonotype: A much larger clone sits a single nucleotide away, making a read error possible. The CDR3 is CASIMARDYEQYF. As DNA, the CDR3 is TGTGCCAGTATTATGGCCAGGGACTACGAGCAGTACTTC. The V gene is TRBV19, the J gene TRBJ2-7, with TRBD1 as a possible D gene (5 bases). CDR1 and CDR2 from the germline V gene are LNHDA and SQIVND (reference sequence). This CDR3 contains 13 residues. Trimming removed 7 bases from V and 3 bases from J, with 13 bases in between.

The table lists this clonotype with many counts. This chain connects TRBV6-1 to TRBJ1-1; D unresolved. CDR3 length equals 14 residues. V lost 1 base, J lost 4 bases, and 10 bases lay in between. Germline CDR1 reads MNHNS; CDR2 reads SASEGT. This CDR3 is CASSEGEWSTEAFF. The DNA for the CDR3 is TGTGCCAGCAGTGAAGGGGAGTGGAGCACTGAAGCTTTCTTT.

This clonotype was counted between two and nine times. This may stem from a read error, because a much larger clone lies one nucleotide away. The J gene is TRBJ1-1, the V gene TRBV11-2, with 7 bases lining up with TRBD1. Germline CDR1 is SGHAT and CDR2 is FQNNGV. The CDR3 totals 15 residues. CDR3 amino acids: CASSFTGDLNTEALF. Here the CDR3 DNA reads TGTGCCAGCAGCTTCACAGGGGACCTAAACACTGAAGCTCTCTTT.

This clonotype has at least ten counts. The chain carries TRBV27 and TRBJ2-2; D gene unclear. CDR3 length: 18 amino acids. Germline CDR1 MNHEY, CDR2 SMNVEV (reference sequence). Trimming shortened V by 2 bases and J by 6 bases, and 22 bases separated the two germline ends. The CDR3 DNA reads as TGTGCCAGCAGTTTAAAGGGTGCAGAACCAACACTCTCCGGGGAGCTGTTTTTT. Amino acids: CASSLKGAEPTLSGELFF.

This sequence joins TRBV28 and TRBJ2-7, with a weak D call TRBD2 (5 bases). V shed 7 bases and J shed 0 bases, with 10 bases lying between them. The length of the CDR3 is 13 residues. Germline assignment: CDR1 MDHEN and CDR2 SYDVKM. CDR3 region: CASNEGGSYEQYF. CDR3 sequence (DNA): TGTGCCAGCAACGAAGGAGGCTCCTACGAGCAGTACTTC.

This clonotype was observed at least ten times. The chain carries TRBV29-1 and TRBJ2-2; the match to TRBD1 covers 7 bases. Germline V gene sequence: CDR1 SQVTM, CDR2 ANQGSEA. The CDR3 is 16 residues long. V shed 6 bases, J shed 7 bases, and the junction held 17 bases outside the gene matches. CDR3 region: CSVEATGALTGGELFF. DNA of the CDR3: TGCAGCGTCGAGGCAACAGGGGCCTTAACAGGCGGGGAGCTGTTTTTT.

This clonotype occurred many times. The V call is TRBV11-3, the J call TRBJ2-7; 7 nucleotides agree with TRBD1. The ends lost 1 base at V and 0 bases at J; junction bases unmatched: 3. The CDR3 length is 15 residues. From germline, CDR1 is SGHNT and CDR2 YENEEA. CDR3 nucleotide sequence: TGTGCCAGCAGCTTAGTCGGGGACAGCTCCTACGAGCAGTACTTC. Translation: CASSLVGDSSYEQYF.

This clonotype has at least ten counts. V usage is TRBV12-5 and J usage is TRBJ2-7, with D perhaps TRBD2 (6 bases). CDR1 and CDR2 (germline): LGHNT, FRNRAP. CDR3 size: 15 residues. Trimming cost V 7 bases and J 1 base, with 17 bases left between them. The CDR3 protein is CASARLAGYSYEQYF. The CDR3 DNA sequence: TGTGCTAGTGCCCGTCTGGCGGGGTATTCCTACGAGCAGTACTTC.

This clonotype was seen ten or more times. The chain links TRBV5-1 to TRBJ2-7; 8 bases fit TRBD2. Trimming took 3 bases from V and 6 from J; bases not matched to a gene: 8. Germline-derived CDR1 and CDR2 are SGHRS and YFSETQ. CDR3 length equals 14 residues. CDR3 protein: CASSSGLVEREQYF. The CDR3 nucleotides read TGCGCCAGCAGCTCGGGACTAGTCGAACGCGAGCAGTACTTC.

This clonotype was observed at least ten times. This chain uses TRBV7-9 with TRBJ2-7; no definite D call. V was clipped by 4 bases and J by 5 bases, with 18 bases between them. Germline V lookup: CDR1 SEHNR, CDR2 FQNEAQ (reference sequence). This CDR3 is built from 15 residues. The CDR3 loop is CASSSSGPAYNEQYF. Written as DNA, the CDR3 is TGTGCCAGCAGCTCCTCAGGCCCTGCCTACAACGAGCAGTACTTC.

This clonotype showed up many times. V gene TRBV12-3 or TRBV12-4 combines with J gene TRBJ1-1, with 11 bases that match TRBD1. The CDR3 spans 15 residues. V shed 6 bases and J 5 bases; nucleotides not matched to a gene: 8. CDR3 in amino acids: CASRRGQGAQTEAFF. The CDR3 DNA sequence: TGTGCCAGCAGACGAGGACAGGGGGCACAGACTGAAGCTTTCTTT.

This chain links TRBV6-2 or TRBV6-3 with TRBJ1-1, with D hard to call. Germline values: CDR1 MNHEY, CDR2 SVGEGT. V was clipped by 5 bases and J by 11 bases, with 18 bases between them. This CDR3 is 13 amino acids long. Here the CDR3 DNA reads TGTGCCAGCAGTGACTGGACGGGCCGGGTCGCTTTCTTT. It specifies CASSDWTGRVAFF.

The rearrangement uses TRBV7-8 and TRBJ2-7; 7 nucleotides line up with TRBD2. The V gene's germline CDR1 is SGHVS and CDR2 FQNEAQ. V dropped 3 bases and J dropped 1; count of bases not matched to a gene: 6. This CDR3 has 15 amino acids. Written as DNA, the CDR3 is TGTGCCAGCAGCTTCTGGGCGGGGGATTCCTACGAGCAGTACTTC. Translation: CASSFWAGDSYEQYF.

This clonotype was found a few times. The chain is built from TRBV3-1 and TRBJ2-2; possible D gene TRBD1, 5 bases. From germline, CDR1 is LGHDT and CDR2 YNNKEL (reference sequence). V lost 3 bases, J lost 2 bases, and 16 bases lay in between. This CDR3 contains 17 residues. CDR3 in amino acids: CASSQALHRPNTGELFF. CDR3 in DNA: TGTGCCAGCAGCCAGGCGCTTCACAGGCCAAACACCGGGGAGCTGTTTTTT. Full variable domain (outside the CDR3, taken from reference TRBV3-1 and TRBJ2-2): DTAVSQTPKYLVTQMGNDKSIKCEQNLGHDTMYWYKQDSKKFLKIMFSYNNKELIINETVPNRFSPKSPDKAHLNLHINSLELGDSAVYFCASSQALHRPNTGELFFGEGSRLTVL.

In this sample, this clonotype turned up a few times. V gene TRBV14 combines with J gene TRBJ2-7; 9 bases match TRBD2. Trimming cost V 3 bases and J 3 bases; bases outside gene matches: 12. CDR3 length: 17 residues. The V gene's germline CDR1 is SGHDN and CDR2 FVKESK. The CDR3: CASSHVGSGRSIYEQYF. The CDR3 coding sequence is TGTGCCAGCAGCCACGTGGGTAGCGGGAGATCTATCTACGAGCAGTACTTC.

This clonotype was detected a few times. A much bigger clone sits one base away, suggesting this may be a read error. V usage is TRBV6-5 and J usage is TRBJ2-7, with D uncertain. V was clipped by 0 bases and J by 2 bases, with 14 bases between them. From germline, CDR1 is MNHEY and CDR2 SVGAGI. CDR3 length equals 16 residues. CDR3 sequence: CASSYSPGASAYEQYF. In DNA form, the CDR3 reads TGTGCCAGCAGTTACTCCCCCGGCGCCAGTGCCTACGAGCAGTACTTC.

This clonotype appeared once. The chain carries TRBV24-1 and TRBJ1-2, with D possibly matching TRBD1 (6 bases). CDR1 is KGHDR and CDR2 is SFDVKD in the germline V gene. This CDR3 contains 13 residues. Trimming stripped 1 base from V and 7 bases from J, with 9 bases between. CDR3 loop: CATSDFRGRGYTF. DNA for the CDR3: TGTGCCACCAGTGATTTTCGGGGGCGTGGCTACACCTTC.

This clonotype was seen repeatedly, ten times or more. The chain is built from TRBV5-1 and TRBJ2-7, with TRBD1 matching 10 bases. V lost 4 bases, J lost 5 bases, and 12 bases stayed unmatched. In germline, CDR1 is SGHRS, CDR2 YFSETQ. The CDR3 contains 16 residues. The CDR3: CASSRLRDRGFHEQYF. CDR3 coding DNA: TGCGCCAGCAGCAGGCTCCGGGACAGGGGTTTCCACGAGCAGTACTTC.

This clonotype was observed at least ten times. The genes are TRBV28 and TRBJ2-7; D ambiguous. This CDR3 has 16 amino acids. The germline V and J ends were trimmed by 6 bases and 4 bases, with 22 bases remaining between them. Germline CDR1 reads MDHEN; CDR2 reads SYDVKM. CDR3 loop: CASRPPRLQTTYEQYF. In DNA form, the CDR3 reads TGTGCCAGCAGGCCCCCACGACTTCAAACAACTTACGAGCAGTACTTC. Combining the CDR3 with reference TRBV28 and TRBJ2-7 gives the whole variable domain DVKVTQSSRYLVKRTGEKVFLECVQDMDHENMFWYRQDPGLGLRLIYFSYDVKMKEKGDIPEGYSVSREKKERFSLILESASTNQTSMYLCASRPPRLQTTYEQYFGPGTRLTVT.

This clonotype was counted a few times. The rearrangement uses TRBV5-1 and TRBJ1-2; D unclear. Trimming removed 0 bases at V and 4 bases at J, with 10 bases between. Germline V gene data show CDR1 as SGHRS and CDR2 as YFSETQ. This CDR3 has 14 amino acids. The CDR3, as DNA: TGCGCCAGCAGCTTGGCGGAAGAGAGCTATGGCTACACCTTC. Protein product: CASSLAEESYGYTF.

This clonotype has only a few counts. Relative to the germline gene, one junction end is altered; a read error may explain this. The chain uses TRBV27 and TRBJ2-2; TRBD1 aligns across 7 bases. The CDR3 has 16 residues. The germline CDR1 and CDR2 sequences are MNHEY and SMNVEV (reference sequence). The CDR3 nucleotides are TGTGCCAGCAGTTCCAGACAGGGATTGAACACCGGGGAGCCGTTTTTT. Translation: CASSSRQGLNTGEPFF.

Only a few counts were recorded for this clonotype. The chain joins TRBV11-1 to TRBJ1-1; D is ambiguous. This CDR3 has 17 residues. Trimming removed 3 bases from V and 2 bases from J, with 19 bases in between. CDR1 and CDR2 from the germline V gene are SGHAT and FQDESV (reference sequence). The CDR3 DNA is TGTGCCAGCAGCTTCCCGACGGAGATGGATTCCAACACTGAAGCTTTCTTT. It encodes CASSFPTEMDSNTEAFF.

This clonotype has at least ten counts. CDR3 DNA: TGTGCCAGCAGTCCGAGCGGTTTCCAGACAGATACGCAGTATTTT. Amino acids: CASSPSGFQTDTQYF. The V call is TRBV6-2 or TRBV6-3, the J call TRBJ2-3, with D perhaps TRBD2 (5 bases). The CDR3 has 15 residues. The V gene's germline CDR1 is MNHEY and CDR2 SVGEGT. With 5 bases removed from V and 3 bases from J, the gap between germline ends came to 15 bases.